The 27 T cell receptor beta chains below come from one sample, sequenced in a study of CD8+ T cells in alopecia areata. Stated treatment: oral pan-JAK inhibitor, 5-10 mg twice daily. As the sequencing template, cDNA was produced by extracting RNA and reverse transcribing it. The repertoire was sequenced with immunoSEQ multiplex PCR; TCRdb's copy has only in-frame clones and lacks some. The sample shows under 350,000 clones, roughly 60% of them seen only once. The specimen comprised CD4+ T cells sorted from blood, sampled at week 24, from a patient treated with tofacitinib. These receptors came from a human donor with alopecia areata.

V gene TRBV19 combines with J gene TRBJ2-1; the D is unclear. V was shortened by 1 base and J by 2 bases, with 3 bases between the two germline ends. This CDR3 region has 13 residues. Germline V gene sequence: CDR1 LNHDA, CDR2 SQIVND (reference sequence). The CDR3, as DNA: TGTGCCAGTAGTATAGTGGCCTACAATGAGCAGTTCTTC. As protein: CASSIVAYNEQFF. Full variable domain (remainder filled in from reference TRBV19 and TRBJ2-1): DGGITQSPKYLFRKEGQNVTLSCEQNLNHDAMYWYRQDPGQGLRLIYYSQIVNDFQKGDIAEGYSVSREKKESFPLTVTSAQKNPTAFYLCASSIVAYNEQFFGPGTRLTVL.

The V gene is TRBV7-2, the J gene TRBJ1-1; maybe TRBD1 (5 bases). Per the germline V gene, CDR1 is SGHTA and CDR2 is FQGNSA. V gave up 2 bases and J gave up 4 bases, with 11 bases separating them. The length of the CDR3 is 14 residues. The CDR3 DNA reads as TGTGCCAGCAGCTTAATGGGCCAGGGCACTGAAGCTTTCTTT. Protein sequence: CASSLMGQGTEAFF.

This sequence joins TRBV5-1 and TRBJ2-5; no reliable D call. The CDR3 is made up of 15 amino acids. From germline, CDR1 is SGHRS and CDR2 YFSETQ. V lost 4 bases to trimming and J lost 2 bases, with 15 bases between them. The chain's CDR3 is CASSRQAEPQETQYF. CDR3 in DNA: TGCGCCAGCAGCCGCCAAGCCGAACCACAAGAGACCCAGTACTTC.

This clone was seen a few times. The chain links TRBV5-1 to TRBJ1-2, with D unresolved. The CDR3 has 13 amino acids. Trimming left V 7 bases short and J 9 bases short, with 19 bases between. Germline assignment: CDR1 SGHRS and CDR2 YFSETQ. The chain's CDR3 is CASHGGRMGSYTF. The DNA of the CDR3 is TGCGCCAGCCACGGAGGGAGGATGGGAAGCTACACCTTC.

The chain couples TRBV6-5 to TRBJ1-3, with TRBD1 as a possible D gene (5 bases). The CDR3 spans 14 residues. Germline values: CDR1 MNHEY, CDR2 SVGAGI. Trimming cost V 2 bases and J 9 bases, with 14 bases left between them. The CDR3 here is CASSYSGGRSTIYF. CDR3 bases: TGTGCCAGCAGTTACAGCGGGGGACGGAGCACCATATATTTT.

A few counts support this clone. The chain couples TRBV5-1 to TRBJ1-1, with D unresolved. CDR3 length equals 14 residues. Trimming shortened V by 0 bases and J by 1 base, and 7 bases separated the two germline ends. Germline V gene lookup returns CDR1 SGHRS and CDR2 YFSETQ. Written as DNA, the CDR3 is TGCGCCAGCAGCTTGGTGACTTCGAACACTGAAGCTTTCTTT. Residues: CASSLVTSNTEAFF. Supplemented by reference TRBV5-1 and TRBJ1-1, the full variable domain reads KAGVTQTPRYLIKTRGQQVTLSCSPISGHRSVSWYQQTPGQGLQFLFEYFSETQRNKGNFPGRFSGRQFSNSRSEMNVSTLELGDSALYLCASSLVTSNTEAFFGQGTRLTVV.

The DNA of the CDR3 is TGCAGTGCTAGCGACAGAATCGAGCAGTACTTC. Translating it yields CSASDRIEQYF. The rearrangement joins TRBV20-1 to TRBJ2-7; tentative D call: TRBD1 (5 bases). Trimming took 3 bases from V and 6 from J, leaving 9 bases between them. CDR3 length: 11 residues. Germline V gives CDR1 DFQATT, CDR2 SNEGSKA (reference sequence).

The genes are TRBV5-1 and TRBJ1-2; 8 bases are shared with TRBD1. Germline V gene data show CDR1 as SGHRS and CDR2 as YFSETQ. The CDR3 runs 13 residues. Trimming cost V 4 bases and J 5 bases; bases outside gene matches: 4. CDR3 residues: CASSETGVYGYTF. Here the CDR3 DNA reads TGCGCCAGCAGCGAGACAGGGGTATATGGCTACACCTTC.

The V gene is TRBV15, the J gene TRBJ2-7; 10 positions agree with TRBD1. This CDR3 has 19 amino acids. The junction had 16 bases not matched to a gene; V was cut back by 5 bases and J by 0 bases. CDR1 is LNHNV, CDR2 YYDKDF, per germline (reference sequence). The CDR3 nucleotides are TGTGCCACCAGCTCCTCGGGACAGGGGAATTCGTCCCGCTCCTACGAGCAGTACTTC. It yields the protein CATSSSGQGNSSRSYEQYF.

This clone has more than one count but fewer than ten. The CDR3: CASSERQVAYNEQFF. As DNA, the CDR3 is TGTGCCAGCAGTGAACGGCAGGTCGCGTACAATGAGCAGTTCTTC. The chain recombines TRBV25-1 with TRBJ2-1, with no clear D. The CDR3 spans 15 residues. CDR1 is MGHDK, CDR2 SYGVNS, per germline. The V and J ends lost 2 bases and 4 bases respectively, with 12 bases between them.

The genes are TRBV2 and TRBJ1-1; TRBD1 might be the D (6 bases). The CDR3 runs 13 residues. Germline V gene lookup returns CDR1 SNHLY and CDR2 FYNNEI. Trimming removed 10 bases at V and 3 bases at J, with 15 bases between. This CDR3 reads CATLNTGYTEAFF. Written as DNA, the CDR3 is TGTGCCACCCTTAATACAGGGTACACTGAAGCTTTCTTT.

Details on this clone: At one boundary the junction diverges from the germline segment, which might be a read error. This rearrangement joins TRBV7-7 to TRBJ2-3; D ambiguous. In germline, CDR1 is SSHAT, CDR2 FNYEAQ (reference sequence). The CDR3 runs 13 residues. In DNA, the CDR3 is TGTGCTAGCAGCTTAGAAGCTGGGGATACGCAGTATTTT. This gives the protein CASSLEAGDTQYF.

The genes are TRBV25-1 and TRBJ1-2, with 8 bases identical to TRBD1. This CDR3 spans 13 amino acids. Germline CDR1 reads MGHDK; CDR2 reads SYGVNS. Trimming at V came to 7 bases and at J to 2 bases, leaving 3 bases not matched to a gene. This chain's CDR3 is CASTGQGNYGYTF. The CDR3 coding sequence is TGTGCCAGCACAGGACAGGGCAACTATGGCTACACCTTC.

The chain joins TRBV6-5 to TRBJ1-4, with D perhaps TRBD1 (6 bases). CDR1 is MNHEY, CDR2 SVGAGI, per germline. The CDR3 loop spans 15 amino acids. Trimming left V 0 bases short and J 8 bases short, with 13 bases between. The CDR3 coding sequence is TGTGCCAGCAGTTACTCGGGCAGGGGTGAGGAAAAACTGTTTTTT. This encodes CASSYSGRGEEKLFF.

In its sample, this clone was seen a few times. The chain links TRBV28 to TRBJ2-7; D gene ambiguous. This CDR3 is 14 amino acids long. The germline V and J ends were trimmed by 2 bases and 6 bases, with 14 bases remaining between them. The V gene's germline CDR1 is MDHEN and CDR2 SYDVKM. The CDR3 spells CASSLKQGLREQYF. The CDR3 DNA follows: TGTGCCAGCAGTTTAAAACAAGGGCTTCGCGAGCAGTACTTC.

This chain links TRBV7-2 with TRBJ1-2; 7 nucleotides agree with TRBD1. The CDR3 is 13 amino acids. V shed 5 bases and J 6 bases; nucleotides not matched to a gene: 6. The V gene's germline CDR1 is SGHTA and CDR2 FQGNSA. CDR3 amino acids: CASSPDREDGYTF. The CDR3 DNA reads TGTGCCAGCAGCCCCGACAGGGAAGATGGCTACACCTTC.

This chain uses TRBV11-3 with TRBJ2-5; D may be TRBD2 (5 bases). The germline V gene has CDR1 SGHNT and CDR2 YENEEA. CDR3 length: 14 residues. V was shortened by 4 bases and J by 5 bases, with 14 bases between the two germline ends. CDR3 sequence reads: CASSSVRGSETQYF. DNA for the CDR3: TGTGCCAGCAGCTCAGTCCGGGGAAGTGAGACCCAGTACTTC.

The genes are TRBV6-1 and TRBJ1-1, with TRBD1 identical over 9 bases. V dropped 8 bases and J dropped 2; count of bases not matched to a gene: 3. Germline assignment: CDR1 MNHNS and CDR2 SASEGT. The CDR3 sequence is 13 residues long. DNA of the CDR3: TGTGCCAGCCAGGACAGGGGTAACACTGAAGCTTTCTTT. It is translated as CASQDRGNTEAFF.

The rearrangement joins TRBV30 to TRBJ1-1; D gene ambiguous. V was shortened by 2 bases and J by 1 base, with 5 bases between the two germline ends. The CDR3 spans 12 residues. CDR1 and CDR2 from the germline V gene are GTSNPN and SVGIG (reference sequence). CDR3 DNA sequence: TGTGCCTGGAGTCGGGCGAACACTGAAGCTTTCTTT. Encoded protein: CAWSRANTEAFF.

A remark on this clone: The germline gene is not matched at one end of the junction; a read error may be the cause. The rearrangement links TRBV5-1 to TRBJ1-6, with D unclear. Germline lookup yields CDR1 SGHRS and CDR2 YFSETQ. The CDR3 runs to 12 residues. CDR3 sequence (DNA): TGCGCCAGCAGCTCCAATAATTCACCCCTCCACTTT. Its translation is CASSSNNSPLHF.

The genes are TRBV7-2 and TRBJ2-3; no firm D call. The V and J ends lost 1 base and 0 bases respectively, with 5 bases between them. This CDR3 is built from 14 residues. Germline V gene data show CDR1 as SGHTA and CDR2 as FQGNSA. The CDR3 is CASSLGRSTDTQYF. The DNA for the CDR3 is TGTGCCAGCAGCTTAGGCCGGAGCACAGATACGCAGTATTTT. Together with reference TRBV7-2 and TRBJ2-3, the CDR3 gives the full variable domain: GAGVSQSPSNKVTEKGKDVELRCDPISGHTALYWYRQSLGQGLEFLIYFQGNSAPDKSGLPSDRFSAERTGGSVSTLTIQRTQQEDSAVYLCASSLGRSTDTQYFGPGTRLTVL.

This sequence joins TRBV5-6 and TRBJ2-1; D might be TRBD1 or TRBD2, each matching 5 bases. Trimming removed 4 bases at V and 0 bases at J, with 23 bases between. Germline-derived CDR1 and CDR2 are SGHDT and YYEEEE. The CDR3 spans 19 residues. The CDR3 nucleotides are TGTGCCAGCAGCCCGCGGGTTTTTGGCTTGGGGGACTCCTACAATGAGCAGTTCTTC. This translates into CASSPRVFGLGDSYNEQFF.

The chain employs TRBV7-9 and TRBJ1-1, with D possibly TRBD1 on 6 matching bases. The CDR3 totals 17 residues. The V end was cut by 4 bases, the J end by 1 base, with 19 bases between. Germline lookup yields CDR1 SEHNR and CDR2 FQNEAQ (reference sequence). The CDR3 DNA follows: TGTGCCAGCAGCTCCAGGAAAGGGGGTGGGTGGAACACTGAAGCTTTCTTT. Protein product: CASSSRKGGGWNTEAFF.

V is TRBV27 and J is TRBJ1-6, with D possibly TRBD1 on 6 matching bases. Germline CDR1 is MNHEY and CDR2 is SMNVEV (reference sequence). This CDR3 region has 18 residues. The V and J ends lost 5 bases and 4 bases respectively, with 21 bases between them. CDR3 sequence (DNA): TGTGCCAGCAGTCCTAGGACTGGGGGGCCCAAGTATAATTCACCCCTCCACTTT. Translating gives CASSPRTGGPKYNSPLHF.

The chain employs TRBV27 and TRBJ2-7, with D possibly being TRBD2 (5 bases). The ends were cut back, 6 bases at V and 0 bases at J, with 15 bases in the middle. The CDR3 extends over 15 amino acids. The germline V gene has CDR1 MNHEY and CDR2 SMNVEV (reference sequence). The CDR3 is CASRIRAGYSYEQYF. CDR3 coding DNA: TGTGCCAGCAGGATCCGGGCGGGTTACTCCTACGAGCAGTACTTC.

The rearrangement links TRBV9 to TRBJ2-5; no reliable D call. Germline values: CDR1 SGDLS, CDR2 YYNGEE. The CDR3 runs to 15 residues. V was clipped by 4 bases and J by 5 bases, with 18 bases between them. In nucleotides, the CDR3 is TGTGCCAGCAGCTCGGAGTGGACGGCGAGGGAGACCCAGTACTTC. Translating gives CASSSEWTARETQYF.

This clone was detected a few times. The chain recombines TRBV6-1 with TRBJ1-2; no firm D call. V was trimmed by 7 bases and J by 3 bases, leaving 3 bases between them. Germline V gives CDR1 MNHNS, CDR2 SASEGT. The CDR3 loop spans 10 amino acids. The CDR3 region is CASKYYGYTF. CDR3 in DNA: TGTGCCAGCAAATACTATGGCTACACCTTC.